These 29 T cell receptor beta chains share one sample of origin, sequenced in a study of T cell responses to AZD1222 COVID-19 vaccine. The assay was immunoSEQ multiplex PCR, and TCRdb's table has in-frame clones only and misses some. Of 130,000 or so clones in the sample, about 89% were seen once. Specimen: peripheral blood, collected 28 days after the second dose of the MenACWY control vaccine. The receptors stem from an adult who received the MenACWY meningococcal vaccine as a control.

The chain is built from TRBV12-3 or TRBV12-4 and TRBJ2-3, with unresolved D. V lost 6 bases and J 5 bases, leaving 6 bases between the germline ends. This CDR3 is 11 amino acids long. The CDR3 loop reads CASRLGDTQYF. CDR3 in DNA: TGTGCCAGCAGGCTGGGAGATACGCAGTATTTT.

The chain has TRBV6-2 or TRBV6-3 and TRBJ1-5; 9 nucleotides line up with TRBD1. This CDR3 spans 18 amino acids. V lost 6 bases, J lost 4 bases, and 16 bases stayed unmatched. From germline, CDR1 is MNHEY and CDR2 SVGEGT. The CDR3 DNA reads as TGTGCCAGCAGCTATAAGCTGGGACAGGGCAGGAATAATCAGCCCCAGCATTTT. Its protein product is CASSYKLGQGRNNQPQHF.

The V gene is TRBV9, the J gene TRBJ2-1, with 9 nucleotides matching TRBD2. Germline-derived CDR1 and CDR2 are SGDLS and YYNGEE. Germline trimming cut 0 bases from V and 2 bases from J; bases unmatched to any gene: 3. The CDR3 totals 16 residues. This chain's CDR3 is CASSVGLAEPYNEQFF. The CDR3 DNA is TGTGCCAGCAGCGTAGGACTAGCGGAACCCTACAATGAGCAGTTCTTC.

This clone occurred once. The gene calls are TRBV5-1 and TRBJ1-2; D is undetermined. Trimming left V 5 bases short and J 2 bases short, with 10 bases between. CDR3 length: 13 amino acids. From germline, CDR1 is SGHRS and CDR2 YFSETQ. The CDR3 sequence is CASSGPPNYGYTF. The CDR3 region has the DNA TGCGCCAGCAGTGGCCCCCCAAACTATGGCTACACCTTC.

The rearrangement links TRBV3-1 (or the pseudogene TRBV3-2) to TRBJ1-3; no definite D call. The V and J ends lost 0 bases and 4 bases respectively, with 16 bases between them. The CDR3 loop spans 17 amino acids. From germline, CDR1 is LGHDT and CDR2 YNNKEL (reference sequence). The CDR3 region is CASSQDRMGGGGNTIYF. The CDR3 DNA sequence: TGTGCCAGCAGCCAAGACCGGATGGGAGGCGGCGGAAACACCATATATTTT.

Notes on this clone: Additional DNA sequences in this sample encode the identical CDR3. CDR3 protein: CASRGTAQETQYF. The CDR3 coding sequence is TGTGCCAGCAGAGGGACAGCCCAAGAGACCCAGTACTTC. The chain has TRBV28 and TRBJ2-5; 7 bases map to TRBD1. The junction had 2 bases not matched to a gene; V was cut back by 6 bases and J by 1 base. This CDR3 is built from 13 residues. In germline, CDR1 is MDHEN, CDR2 SYDVKM.

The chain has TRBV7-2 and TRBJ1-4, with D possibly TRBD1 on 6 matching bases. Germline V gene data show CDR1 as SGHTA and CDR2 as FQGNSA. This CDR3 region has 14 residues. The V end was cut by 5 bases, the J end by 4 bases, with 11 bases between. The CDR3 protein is CASSPQGYNEKLFF. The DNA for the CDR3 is TGTGCCAGCAGCCCTCAGGGGTATAATGAAAAACTGTTTTTT.

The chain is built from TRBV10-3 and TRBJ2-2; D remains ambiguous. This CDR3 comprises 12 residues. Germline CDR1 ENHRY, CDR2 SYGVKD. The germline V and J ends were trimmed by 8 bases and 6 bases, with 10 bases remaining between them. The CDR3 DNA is TGTGCCATCTCCCCGGACGCCGGGGAGCTGTTTTTT. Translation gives CAISPDAGELFF.

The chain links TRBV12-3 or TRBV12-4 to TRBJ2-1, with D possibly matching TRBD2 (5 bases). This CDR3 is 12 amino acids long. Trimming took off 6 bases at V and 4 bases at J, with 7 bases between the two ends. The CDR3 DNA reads TGTGCCAGCAGCCGGGAATACAATGAGCAGTTCTTC. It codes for CASSREYNEQFF.

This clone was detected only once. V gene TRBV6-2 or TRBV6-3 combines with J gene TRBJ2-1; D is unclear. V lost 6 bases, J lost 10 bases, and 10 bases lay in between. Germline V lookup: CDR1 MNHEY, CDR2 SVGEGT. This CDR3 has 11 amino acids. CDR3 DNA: TGTGCCAGCAGCTTTCTGGAGGAGCAGTTCTTC. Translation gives CASSFLEEQFF.

As DNA, the CDR3 is TGTGCCAGCAGTACCCTCGGGACAGGGGGAGTTGAGCCCCAGCATTTT. Translation gives CASSTLGTGGVEPQHF. V and J are TRBV5-6 and TRBJ1-5; 11 nucleotides agree with TRBD1. J was trimmed by 8 bases and V by 5 bases; bases with no gene match: 12. The CDR3 is 16 residues long. CDR1 and CDR2 (germline): SGHDT, YYEEEE.

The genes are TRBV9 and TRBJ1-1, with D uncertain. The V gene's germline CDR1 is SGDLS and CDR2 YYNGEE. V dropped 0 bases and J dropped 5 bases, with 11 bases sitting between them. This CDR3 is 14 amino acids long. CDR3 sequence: CASSVEAFRTEAFF. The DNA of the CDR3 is TGTGCCAGCAGCGTAGAGGCCTTCCGAACTGAAGCTTTCTTT.

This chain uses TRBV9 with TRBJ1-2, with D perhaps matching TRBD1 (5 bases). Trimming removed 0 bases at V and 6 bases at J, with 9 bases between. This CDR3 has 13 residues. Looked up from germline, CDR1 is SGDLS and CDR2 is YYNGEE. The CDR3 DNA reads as TGTGCCAGCAGCGTAGGGGAAGGGGATGGCTACACCTTC. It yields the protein CASSVGEGDGYTF.

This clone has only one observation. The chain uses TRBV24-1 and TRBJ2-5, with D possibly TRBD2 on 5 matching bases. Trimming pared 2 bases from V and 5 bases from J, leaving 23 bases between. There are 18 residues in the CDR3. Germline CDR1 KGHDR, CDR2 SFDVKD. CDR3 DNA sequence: TGTGCCACCAGTGATTCCCAAACAGACTACCTAAGGAGGGAGACCCAGTACTTC. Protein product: CATSDSQTDYLRRETQYF.

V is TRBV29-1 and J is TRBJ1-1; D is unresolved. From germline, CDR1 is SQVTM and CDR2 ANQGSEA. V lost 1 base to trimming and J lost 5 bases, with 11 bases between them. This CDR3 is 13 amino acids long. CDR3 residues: CSVEGAGRTEAFF. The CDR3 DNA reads TGCAGCGTTGAAGGGGCCGGGCGGACTGAAGCTTTCTTT.

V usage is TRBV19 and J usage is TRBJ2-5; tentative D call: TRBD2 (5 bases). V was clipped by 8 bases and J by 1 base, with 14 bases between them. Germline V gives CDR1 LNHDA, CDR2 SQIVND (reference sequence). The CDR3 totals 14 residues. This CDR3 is CASLATGRQETQYF. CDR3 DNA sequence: TGTGCCAGTCTAGCTACCGGACGCCAAGAGACCCAGTACTTC.

For the CDR3, the DNA is TGTGCCAGTAGTATTAAGGGCAGCCCTCAGCAGCCCCAGCATTTT. Translating gives CASSIKGSPQQPQHF. The chain combines TRBV19 with TRBJ1-5; no definite D call. The CDR3 has 15 amino acids. Germline V gene sequence: CDR1 LNHDA, CDR2 SQIVND (reference sequence). Between the trimmed V and J ends, which lost 3 bases and 7 bases, there was a span of 16 bases.

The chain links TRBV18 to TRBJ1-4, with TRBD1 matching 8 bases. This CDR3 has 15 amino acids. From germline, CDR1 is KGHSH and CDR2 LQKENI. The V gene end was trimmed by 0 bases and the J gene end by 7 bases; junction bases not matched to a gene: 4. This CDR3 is CASSPPFRGPEKLFF. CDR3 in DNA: TGTGCCAGCTCACCACCCTTCAGGGGGCCTGAAAAACTGTTTTTT.

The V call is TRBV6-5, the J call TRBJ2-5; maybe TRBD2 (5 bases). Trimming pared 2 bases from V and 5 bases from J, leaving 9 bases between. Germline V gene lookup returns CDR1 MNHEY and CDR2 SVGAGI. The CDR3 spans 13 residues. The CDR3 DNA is TGTGCCAGCAGTTACACTAGTTGGGAGACCCAGTACTTC. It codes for CASSYTSWETQYF.

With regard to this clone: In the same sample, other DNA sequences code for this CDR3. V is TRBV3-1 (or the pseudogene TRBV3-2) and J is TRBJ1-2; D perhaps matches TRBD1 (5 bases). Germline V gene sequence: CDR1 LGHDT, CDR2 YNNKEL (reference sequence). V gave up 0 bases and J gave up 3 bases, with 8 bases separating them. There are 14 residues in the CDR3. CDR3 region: CASSQDLGDYGYTF. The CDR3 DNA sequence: TGTGCCAGCAGCCAAGATTTAGGGGACTATGGCTACACCTTC.

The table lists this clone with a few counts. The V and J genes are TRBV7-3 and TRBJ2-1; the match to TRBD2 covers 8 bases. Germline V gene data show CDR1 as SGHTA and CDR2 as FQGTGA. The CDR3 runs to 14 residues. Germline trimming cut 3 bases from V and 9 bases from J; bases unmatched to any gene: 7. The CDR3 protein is CASSFSSGKGEQFF. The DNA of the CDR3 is TGTGCCAGCAGCTTTAGTAGCGGGAAGGGTGAGCAGTTCTTC.

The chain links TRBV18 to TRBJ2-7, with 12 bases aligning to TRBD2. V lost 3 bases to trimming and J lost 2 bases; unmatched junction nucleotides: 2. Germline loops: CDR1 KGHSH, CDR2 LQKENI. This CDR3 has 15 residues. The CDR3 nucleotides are TGTGCCAGCTCACCCGGACTAGCGGGGACCTACGAGCAGTACTTC. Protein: CASSPGLAGTYEQYF. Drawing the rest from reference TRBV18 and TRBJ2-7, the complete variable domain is NAGVMQNPRHLVRRRGQEARLRCSPMKGHSHVYWYRQLPEEGLKFMVYLQKENIIDESGMPKERFSAEFPKEGPSILRIQQVVRGDSAAYFCASSPGLAGTYEQYFGPGTRLTVT.

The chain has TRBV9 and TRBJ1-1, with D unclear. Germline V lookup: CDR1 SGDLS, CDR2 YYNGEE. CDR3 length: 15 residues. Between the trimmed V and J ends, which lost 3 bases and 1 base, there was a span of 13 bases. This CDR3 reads CASSAGVWTNTEAFF. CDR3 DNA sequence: TGTGCCAGCAGCGCGGGAGTCTGGACGAACACTGAAGCTTTCTTT.

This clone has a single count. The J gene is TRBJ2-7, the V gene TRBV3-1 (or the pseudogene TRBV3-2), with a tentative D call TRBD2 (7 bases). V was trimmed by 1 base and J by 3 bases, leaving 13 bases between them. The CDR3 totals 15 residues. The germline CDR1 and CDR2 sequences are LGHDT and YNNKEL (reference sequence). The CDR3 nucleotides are TGTGCCAGCAGCCAAGCTTCGGGGGGCTTCTACGAGCAGTACTTC. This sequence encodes CASSQASGGFYEQYF.

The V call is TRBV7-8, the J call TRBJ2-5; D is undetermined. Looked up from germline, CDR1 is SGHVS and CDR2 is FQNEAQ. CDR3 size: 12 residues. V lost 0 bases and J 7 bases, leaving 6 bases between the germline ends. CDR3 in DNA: TGTGCCAGCAGCTTAGCTGGATGGACCCAGTACTTC. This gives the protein CASSLAGWTQYF.

CDR3 protein: CASRGQQGDEQYF. CDR3 nucleotide sequence: TGTGCCAGCAGGGGCCAACAGGGAGACGAGCAGTACTTC. The J gene is TRBJ2-7, the V gene TRBV6-6, with D tentatively TRBD1 (6 bases). The ends were cut back, 6 bases at V and 5 bases at J, with 14 bases in the middle. The CDR3 is 13 residues long. Germline V lookup: CDR1 MNHNY, CDR2 SVGAGI (reference sequence).

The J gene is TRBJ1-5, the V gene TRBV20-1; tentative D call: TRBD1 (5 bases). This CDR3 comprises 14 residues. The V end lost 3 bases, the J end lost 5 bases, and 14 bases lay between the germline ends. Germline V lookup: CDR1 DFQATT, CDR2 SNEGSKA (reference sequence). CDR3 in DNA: TGCAGTGCTAGTGTGTGGGGGGGAGATCAGCCCCAGCATTTT. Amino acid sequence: CSASVWGGDQPQHF.

The CDR3 region has the DNA TGTGCCAGCAGCGAGACCTCTCTAGCGGGGGGCTTTTACGAGCAGTACTTC. Protein sequence: CASSETSLAGGFYEQYF. The J gene is TRBJ2-7, the V gene TRBV9; 11 bases line up with TRBD2. The length of the CDR3 is 17 residues. Germline loops: CDR1 SGDLS, CDR2 YYNGEE. Unmatched junction bases numbered 12, after V lost 3 bases and J lost 4 bases. Drawing the rest from reference TRBV9 and TRBJ2-7, the complete variable domain is DSGVTQTPKHLITATGQRVTLRCSPRSGDLSVYWYQQSLDQGLQFLIQYYNGEERAKGNILERFSAQQFPDLHSELNLSSLELGDSALYFCASSETSLAGGFYEQYFGPGTRLTVT.

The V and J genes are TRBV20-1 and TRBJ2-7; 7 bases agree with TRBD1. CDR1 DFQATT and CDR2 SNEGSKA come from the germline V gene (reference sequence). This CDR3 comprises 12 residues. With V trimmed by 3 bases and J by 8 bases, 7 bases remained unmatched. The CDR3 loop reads CSASPTGRQQYF. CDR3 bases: TGCAGTGCTAGTCCGACAGGGAGACAGCAGTACTTC.